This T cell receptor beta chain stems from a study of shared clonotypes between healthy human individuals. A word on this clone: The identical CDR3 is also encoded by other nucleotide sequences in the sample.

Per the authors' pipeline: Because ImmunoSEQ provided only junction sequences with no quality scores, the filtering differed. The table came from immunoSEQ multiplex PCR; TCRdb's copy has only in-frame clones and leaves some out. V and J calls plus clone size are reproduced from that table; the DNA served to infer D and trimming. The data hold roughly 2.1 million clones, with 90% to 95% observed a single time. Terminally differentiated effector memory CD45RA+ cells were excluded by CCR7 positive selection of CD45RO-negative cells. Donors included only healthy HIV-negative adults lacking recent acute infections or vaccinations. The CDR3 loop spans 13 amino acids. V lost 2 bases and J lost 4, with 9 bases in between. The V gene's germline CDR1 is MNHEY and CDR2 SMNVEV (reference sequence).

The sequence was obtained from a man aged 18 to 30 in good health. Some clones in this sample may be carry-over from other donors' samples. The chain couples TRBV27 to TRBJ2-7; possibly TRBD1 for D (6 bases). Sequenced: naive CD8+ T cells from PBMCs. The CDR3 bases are TGTGCCAGCAGTTTACTACAGGGTTACGAGCAGTACTTC. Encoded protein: CASSLLQGYEQYF.